This T cell receptor (beta chain) is drawn from a study of OX40 agonist ivuxolimab in advanced cancers. Study-wide context: Participants averaged roughly 57 years of age (range roughly 23 to 85) and were 82.7% male.

TCRdb's table, derived via immunoSEQ multiplex PCR, lists solely in-frame clones and lacks some. The table has over 75,000 clones, approximately 91% seen once. CDR1 and CDR2 (germline): LNHNV, YYDKDF (reference sequence). The CDR3 extends over 15 amino acids. V shed 0 bases and J shed 4 bases, with 13 bases lying between them. The sequence derives from an adult with an advanced solid tumor such as melanoma, head and neck, liver or kidney cancer. The sequences come from CD4+ or CD8+ T cells sorted from blood, collected in a trial of the OX40 agonist ivuxolimab. V and J are TRBV15 and TRBJ2-7, with D possibly being TRBD2 (6 bases). The CDR3 reads CATSRDRRAGYEQYF. DNA for the CDR3: TGTGCCACCAGCAGAGATCGACGGGCGGGGTACGAGCAGTACTTC.